The present TCR beta chain was sequenced within a study of blood T cell repertoires in COVID-19. As handled by the study authors: Researchers report that nucleated cell counts were estimated from reference gene primer amplification. Data came from immunoSEQ multiplex PCR; TCRdb stores just in-frame clones and leaves some out. V and J calls and clone size are copied from that table; D and trimming were computed from the DNA. Of 150,000 to 200,000 clones listed, around 81% were seen once; the top ten hold approximately 2.6%. This clone was observed once. The CDR3 is made up of 15 amino acids. With 3 bases removed from V and 1 base from J, the gap between germline ends came to 12 bases. The germline V gene has CDR1 SGHTA and CDR2 FQGNSA.

Sequencing was carried out using peripheral blood. This chain connects TRBV7-2 to TRBJ1-2; no reliable D call. The origin of this receptor is a human donor with acute or convalescent COVID-19. The donor label of this sample is uncertain. In DNA, the CDR3 is TGTGCCAGCAGCTTTACCCCGAGGGATAACTATGGCTACACCTTC. It codes for CASSFTPRDNYGYTF.